This TCR beta chain was captured in a study of T cells in Graves' hyperthyroidism and ophthalmopathy. TCR beta CDR3 sequences were amplified from RNA transcripts. First-round RT-PCR with HTBI primers amplified the TCR CDR3 region. From the multiplex PCR reads, TCRdb called clonotypes with MiXCR, one entry per CDR3 protein. The profile shows 540,000 or so distinct CDR3 sequences, around 45% of them singletons. V lost 6 bases, J lost 2 bases, and 10 bases lay in between. The CDR3 runs 12 residues. In germline, CDR1 is DFQATT, CDR2 SNEGSKA (reference sequence). With respect to this clonotype: Its antigen is as yet unknown.

Broader study findings: Model predictions of ophthalmopathy came a median around 6.5 months before onset. Blood shared most expanded thyroid clonotypes above 0.001.

Sequenced material: peripheral blood or thyroid tissue (not recorded which). The J gene is TRBJ1-2, the V gene TRBV20-1; D uncertain. This sequence was found in an adult woman with Graves' disease, either hyperthyroidism or ophthalmopathy (not recorded which). The CDR3 sequence: CSAKTENYGYTF. For the CDR3, the DNA is TGCAGTGCGAAGACTGAGAACTATGGCTACACCTTC.